The rows below give T cell receptor beta chains drawn from one sample of a study of cytomegalovirus exposure and HLA in healthy donors. Assay used: immunoSEQ multiplex PCR; TCRdb lists only in-frame clones, some missing. This table holds 90,000 to 130,000 clones. Sample: PBMCs. Receptors originate from a middle-aged man in good health and CMV-seropositive. The CDR3 runs from the conserved cysteine through the conserved F or W. Fields, in order: V gene, CDR3 protein.

TRBV19	CASTILGQGARNQPQHF
TRBV2	CASSPSSYEQYF
TRBV7-3	CASSPGLTDTQYF
TRBV28	CASSFGTGASGNTIYF
TRBV19	CASSAGTGIYEQYF
TRBV5-1	CASSLRVGDYEQYF
TRBV11-2	CASSRGGGTPYEQYF
TRBV28	CASSLLEETQYF
TRBV7-2	CASSPATSGRHTQYF
TRBV29-1	CSARNSEQFF
TRBV5-1	CASSLVLAHEQYF
TRBV28	CASTLGTSSGHEQFF
TRBV6-1	CASFAGYAGELFF
TRBV5-1	CASSPGLLSNTGELFF
TRBV29-1	CSVGQGVPGELFF
TRBV7-7	CASSLTYRGCQPQHF
TRBV29-1	CSVVIVSEQYF
TRBV5-1	CASRLSGSSSYNEQFF
TRBV5-6	CASSSTGGLRSYEQYF
TRBV19	CAGGAPDRGQPQHF
TRBV2	CASEPDRAVETQYF
TRBV11-3	CASSPDRGTQETQYF
TRBV4-3	CASSHISGLNEQFF
TRBV6-6	CASSYSEAYTEAFF
TRBV5-6	CASSLRGIAGFSYEQYF
TRBV4-3	CASSQETGYEQYF
TRBV7-9	CASSIQGDSHGYTF
TRBV18	CASSPRGRASYGYTF
TRBV7-9	CASSGHQGSSYNEQFF
TRBV7-9	CASSLVLGGSTEAFF
TRBV7-2	CASSQGVGEQYF
TRBV29-1	CSIRGPASNTGELFF
TRBV11-2	CASSFLAGKPQETQYF
TRBV4-3	CASSQDSTSGPHNEQFF
TRBV7-3	CASSPLGLAGDTQYF
TRBV2	CASSEYRSYGYTF
TRBV10-3	CAIARDRGPGQPQHF
TRBV7-3	CASSLGLETNYEQYF
TRBV19	CASIGRGTDTQYF
TRBV27	CASSFAGGNQPQHF
TRBV5-1	CASTPGQPYNEQFF
TRBV5-4	CASRPGRVGTETQYF
TRBV5-6	CASSFKGLSNSGANVLTF
TRBV6-5	CASRNHVEASPLHF
TRBV19	CASSNRQTYTDTQYF
TRBV6-1	CASSENTRYEQYF
TRBV30	CAWSPLSGYNSPLHF
TRBV6-5	CASSSQGQGGEKLFF
TRBV5-1	CASRERTGGGYTF
TRBV2	CASNPLASFNEQYF
TRBV6-6	CASSYDRSGNTIYF
TRBV19	CATHLRGGYTF
TRBV18	CASSPAQGNIYGYTF
TRBV9	CASAGGAETQYF